Listed here are 24 T cell receptor beta chains from one sample, sequenced in a study of shared clonotypes between healthy human individuals. The data were produced by immunoSEQ multiplex PCR, yet TCRdb's version contains in-frame clones alone and is incomplete. The profile shows millions of clones, about 95% of them singletons. Sequenced material: naive CD4+ T cells sorted from blood. Subset specified: CD45RA+ positively selected. These receptors all come from a man younger than 30 in good health.

The chain is built from TRBV5-1 and TRBJ2-1, with a tentative D call TRBD2 (6 bases). Germline V gene data show CDR1 as SGHRS and CDR2 as YFSETQ. The V gene lost 4 bases and the J gene lost 7 bases, with 15 bases spanning the gap. CDR3 size: 14 residues. The chain's CDR3 is CASSRDLASNEQFF. CDR3 coding DNA: TGCGCCAGCAGCCGGGACTTAGCCAGTAATGAGCAGTTCTTC.

The chain joins TRBV2 to TRBJ2-7; TRBD2 aligns across 7 bases. Germline CDR1 and CDR2: SNHLY and FYNNEI. CDR3 length: 14 residues. Trimming took 5 bases from V and 4 from J; bases not matched to a gene: 8. The chain's CDR3 is CASSLGRVNYEQYF. In nucleotides, the CDR3 is TGTGCCAGCAGTCTAGGGAGGGTTAATTACGAGCAGTACTTC.

The rearrangement links TRBV6-6 to TRBJ2-7; D is uncertain. Germline loops: CDR1 MNHNY, CDR2 SVGAGI (reference sequence). CDR3 length: 15 amino acids. V shed 7 bases and J shed 2 bases, with 18 bases lying between them. The CDR3 DNA is TGTGCCAGCACCGTAGCTGGACGACCTACCTACGAGCAGTACTTC. Protein sequence: CASTVAGRPTYEQYF.

This chain links TRBV6-1 with TRBJ1-2; D not resolved. The germline CDR1 and CDR2 sequences are MNHNS and SASEGT. This CDR3 is 14 amino acids long. The V gene lost 6 bases and the J gene lost 1 base, with 12 bases spanning the gap. CDR3 residues: CASSHGYINYGYTF. CDR3 nucleotides: TGTGCCAGCAGCCACGGGTATATTAACTATGGCTACACCTTC.

This chain joins TRBV18 and TRBJ1-1; D is unclear. Germline V gene sequence: CDR1 KGHSH, CDR2 LQKENI. Trimming shortened V by 6 bases and J by 7 bases, and 12 bases separated the two germline ends. The length of the CDR3 is 12 residues. The CDR3 spells CASSPGRIEAFF. The CDR3 DNA reads as TGTGCCAGCTCCCCGGGGAGAATTGAAGCTTTCTTT.

The count of this clone is one. The chain combines TRBV7-9 with TRBJ2-7; weak D call: TRBD2 (6 bases). The V gene lost 1 base and the J gene lost 5 bases, with 12 bases spanning the gap. This CDR3 spans 14 amino acids. Germline-derived CDR1 and CDR2 are SEHNR and FQNEAQ (reference sequence). This CDR3 is CASSLERGIDEQYF. The DNA for the CDR3 is TGTGCCAGCAGCTTAGAACGGGGGATCGACGAGCAGTACTTC.

The chain recombines TRBV5-1 with TRBJ1-6; D possibly corresponds to TRBD1 (5 bases). V was trimmed by 1 base and J by 8 bases, leaving 10 bases between them. Per germline, CDR1 SGHRS and CDR2 YFSETQ. The CDR3 consists of 14 residues. The CDR3 DNA follows: TGCGCCAGCAGCTTGCAGGGACCAGATTCACCCCTCCACTTT. This sequence encodes CASSLQGPDSPLHF. Using reference TRBV5-1 and TRBJ1-6 for the parts outside the CDR3, the full variable domain is KAGVTQTPRYLIKTRGQQVTLSCSPISGHRSVSWYQQTPGQGLQFLFEYFSETQRNKGNFPGRFSGRQFSNSRSEMNVSTLELGDSALYLCASSLQGPDSPLHFGNGTRLTVT.

The chain combines TRBV7-8 with TRBJ2-2, with TRBD2 matching over 7 bases. Germline-derived CDR1 and CDR2 are SGHVS and FQNEAQ. V was pared by 5 bases and J by 2 bases, with 8 bases of the junction left unmatched. There are 16 residues in the CDR3. The CDR3 DNA reads as TGTGCCAGCAGCCTACTAGCGCCATCCAACACCGGGGAGCTGTTTTTT. Translation gives CASSLLAPSNTGELFF.

Regarding this clone: Other nucleotide sequences from this sample produce the same CDR3. The V and J genes are TRBV11-2 and TRBJ1-1, with 7 nucleotides matching TRBD1. CDR3 size: 15 residues. Germline V lookup: CDR1 SGHAT, CDR2 FQNNGV. V lost 2 bases, J lost 0 bases, and 3 bases stayed unmatched. This CDR3 reads CASSLTGTVNTEAFF. CDR3 coding DNA: TGTGCCAGCAGCTTAACCGGGACAGTGAACACTGAAGCTTTCTTT.

This sequence joins TRBV28 and TRBJ2-1; 8 bases match TRBD1. Losses at the gene ends were 5 bases for V and 3 bases for J; bases not matched to a gene: 9. Germline CDR1 reads MDHEN; CDR2 reads SYDVKM. The CDR3 is made up of 16 amino acids. CDR3 in amino acids: CASSPAAGGIYNEQFF. The CDR3 region has the DNA TGTGCCAGCAGTCCCGCCGCAGGGGGCATCTACAATGAGCAGTTCTTC. Drawing the rest from reference TRBV28 and TRBJ2-1, the complete variable domain is DVKVTQSSRYLVKRTGEKVFLECVQDMDHENMFWYRQDPGLGLRLIYFSYDVKMKEKGDIPEGYSVSREKKERFSLILESASTNQTSMYLCASSPAAGGIYNEQFFGPGTRLTVL.

The chain combines TRBV7-9 with TRBJ2-3; D gene ambiguous. In germline, CDR1 is SEHNR, CDR2 FQNEAQ (reference sequence). The CDR3 runs to 11 residues. V was trimmed by 8 bases and J by 4 bases, leaving 7 bases between them. The CDR3 region has the DNA TGTGCCAGCCAAGAGTCAGATACGCAGTATTTT. This sequence encodes CASQESDTQYF.

The chain is built from TRBV10-3 and TRBJ1-2; 7 bases match TRBD1. Germline lookup yields CDR1 ENHRY and CDR2 SYGVKD. Trimming at V came to 1 base and at J to 6 bases, leaving 8 bases not matched to a gene. The CDR3 extends over 15 amino acids. The CDR3 loop reads CAISEFEGASNGYTF. The CDR3 region has the DNA TGTGCCATCAGTGAGTTTGAGGGGGCTAGCAATGGCTACACCTTC.

The gene calls are TRBV4-3 and TRBJ2-7; 8 bases map to TRBD2. Trimming took 1 base from V and 2 from J; bases not matched to a gene: 4. Germline V lookup: CDR1 LGHNA, CDR2 YSLEER. The CDR3 runs 15 residues. In DNA form, the CDR3 reads TGCGCCAGCAGCCAAGGTCCGGGGGGGCCCTACGAGCAGTACTTC. Its translation: CASSQGPGGPYEQYF.

The rearrangement uses TRBV2 and TRBJ2-3, with D tentatively TRBD1 (5 bases). The CDR3 has 14 amino acids. V was cut by 2 bases and J by 3 bases, with 9 bases left in between. The V gene's germline CDR1 is SNHLY and CDR2 FYNNEI. CDR3 nucleotides: TGTGCCAGCAGTGAAAGGGGTAGGACAGATACGCAGTATTTT. Amino acids: CASSERGRTDTQYF. Complete variable domain (other parts from reference TRBV2 and TRBJ2-3): EPEVTQTPSHQVTQMGQEVILRCVPISNHLYFYWYRQILGQKVEFLVSFYNNEISEKSEIFDDQFSVERPDGSNFTLKIRSTKLEDSAMYFCASSERGRTDTQYFGPGTRLTVL.

CDR3 in DNA: TGTGCCAGCAGTAGAGTCCCAAATAATCAGCCCCAGCATTTT. Amino acid sequence: CASSRVPNNQPQHF. The chain joins TRBV2 to TRBJ1-5; no clear D. V lost 5 bases to trimming and J lost 4 bases, with 12 bases between them. CDR3 length: 14 residues. Germline CDR1 is SNHLY and CDR2 is FYNNEI.

This sequence joins TRBV6-6 and TRBJ2-7; the D is unclear. The CDR3 is 11 residues long. Germline assignment: CDR1 MNHNY and CDR2 SVGAGI (reference sequence). Deletions cut 10 bases from V and 5 bases from J, with 12 bases between. This CDR3 is CATRRSDEQYF. For the CDR3, the DNA is TGTGCCACCCGCCGCTCGGACGAGCAGTACTTC.

V gene TRBV20-1 combines with J gene TRBJ2-7; D remains ambiguous. Germline CDR1 DFQATT, CDR2 SNEGSKA (reference sequence). CDR3 length: 11 amino acids. Between the trimmed V and J ends, which lost 1 base and 9 bases, there was a span of 10 bases. CDR3 bases: TGCAGTGCTAGAGGCGGTCCCGGGCAGTACTTC. It codes for CSARGGPGQYF.

The CDR3 DNA reads TGTGCCAGCAGCGATTACAGGGCCCATGTGGGGGGCTACACCTTC. As protein: CASSDYRAHVGGYTF. The chain employs TRBV6-1 and TRBJ1-2, with D maybe TRBD1 (6 bases). The germline V gene has CDR1 MNHNS and CDR2 SASEGT. CDR3 length equals 15 residues. V shed 6 bases and J shed 8 bases, with 22 bases lying between them.

J is TRBJ1-6 and V is TRBV5-1, with a possible D match to TRBD1 (5 bases). CDR1 and CDR2 (germline): SGHRS, YFSETQ. The CDR3 spans 18 residues. The V end was cut by 0 bases, the J end by 0 bases, with 13 bases between. CDR3 in amino acids: CASSLDVWGSSYNSPLHF. The CDR3 coding sequence is TGCGCCAGCAGCTTGGATGTCTGGGGGAGCTCCTATAATTCACCCCTCCACTTT.

This chain uses TRBV5-1 with TRBJ2-7; possibly TRBD2 for D (6 bases). The CDR3 is 15 amino acids. Germline V gene sequence: CDR1 SGHRS, CDR2 YFSETQ. V shed 0 bases and J shed 6 bases, with 16 bases lying between them. For the CDR3, the DNA is TGCGCCAGCAGCTTGGACCTGTGGCACGGGGGCGAGCAGTACTTC. Its translation: CASSLDLWHGGEQYF.

This chain connects TRBV6-5 to TRBJ2-7; D gene ambiguous. The CDR3 runs 14 residues. Germline V gene data show CDR1 as MNHEY and CDR2 as SVGAGI. Trimming took off 0 bases at V and 2 bases at J, with 8 bases between the two ends. CDR3 sequence reads: CASSYSSRTYEQYF. The CDR3 DNA reads TGTGCCAGCAGTTACTCGAGTAGGACCTACGAGCAGTACTTC.

The chain couples TRBV10-3 to TRBJ2-7, with D unclear. The V gene lost 0 bases and the J gene lost 3 bases, with 9 bases spanning the gap. Per the germline V gene, CDR1 is ENHRY and CDR2 is SYGVKD. This CDR3 is built from 14 residues. The CDR3 coding sequence is TGTGCCATCAGTGAGTCCCCCAAATACTACGAGCAGTACTTC. It yields the protein CAISESPKYYEQYF.

The J gene is TRBJ2-7, the V gene TRBV11-1; D possibly corresponds to TRBD2 (6 bases). Trimming shortened V by 0 bases and J by 3 bases, and 15 bases separated the two germline ends. CDR3 length equals 16 residues. The germline V gene has CDR1 SGHAT and CDR2 FQDESV (reference sequence). The CDR3 spells CASSLAGGGTLYEQYF. The CDR3 DNA follows: TGTGCCAGCAGCTTAGCCGGAGGAGGGACCCTCTACGAGCAGTACTTC.

V usage is TRBV10-2 and J usage is TRBJ1-1; no firm D call. Germline CDR1 is WSHSY and CDR2 is SAAADI. V shed 4 bases and J shed 1 base, with 7 bases lying between them. This CDR3 contains 13 residues. For the CDR3, the DNA is TGCGCCAGCAGTGTTCAGGCGAACACTGAAGCTTTCTTT. It yields the protein CASSVQANTEAFF.